These 29 T cell receptor beta chains came from one sample sequenced in a study of T cells expressing NK-cell markers. No DNA is given; TCRdb re-called the 5' RACE reads and lists each CDR3 protein once. The table lists 550,000 to 600,000 distinct CDR3 sequences. Material for sequencing was blood T cells: a sorted CD56 or NKG2C T cell subset, CD4+ or CD8+ T cells, or bulk PBMC T cells (not recorded which). These TCRs come from a man aged 18 to 35 in good health.

The rearrangement joins TRBV3-1 to TRBJ1-2; TCRdb selects TRBD1, and the lack of DNA leaves this call unchecked. The CDR3 spans 14 residues. From germline, CDR1 is LGHDT and CDR2 YNNKEL (reference sequence). This CDR3 is CASSQVGREYGYTF.

The CDR3 reads CSASRQGERNTIYF. J is TRBJ1-3 and V is TRBV20-1; TCRdb names TRBD1, which stays unverified in the absence of DNA. The CDR3 totals 14 residues. CDR1 and CDR2 (germline): DFQATT, SNEGSKA (reference sequence).

The chain links TRBV20-1 to TRBJ1-1; checking the TCRdb D call of TRBD1 is not possible without DNA. The CDR3 sequence is 12 residues long. Germline V lookup: CDR1 DFQATT, CDR2 SNEGSKA (reference sequence). The CDR3 spells CSASREGAEAFF.

The CDR3 loop is CASSQGGGGDTQYF. This chain links TRBV5-1 with TRBJ2-3; without DNA, the TCRdb call of TRBD1 cannot be checked. There are 14 residues in the CDR3. Per germline, CDR1 SGHRS and CDR2 YFSETQ.

The rearrangement joins TRBV18 to TRBJ2-3. Germline CDR1 KGHSH, CDR2 LQKENI. The CDR3 covers 12 residues. CDR3 loop: CASSPSADTQYF.

J is TRBJ1-2 and V is TRBV11-2. There are 16 residues in the CDR3. The germline V gene encodes CDR1 SGHAT and CDR2 FQNNGV. The CDR3 is CASSLVNSRQNYGYTF.

The V call is TRBV4-2, the J call TRBJ2-5; TCRdb returns TRBD2, unconfirmable since there is no DNA. The V gene's germline CDR1 is LGHNA and CDR2 YNFKEQ. The CDR3 length is 16 residues. The CDR3 loop is CASSQAATSRGETQYF.

V is TRBV7-2 and J is TRBJ2-1. The CDR3 extends over 11 amino acids. CDR1 SGHTA and CDR2 FQGNSA come from the germline V gene. CDR3 region: CASSLGLDGFF.

The chain is built from TRBV5-6 and TRBJ2-5; TCRdb outputs TRBD2, but without DNA this stays unchecked. CDR1 and CDR2 from the germline V gene are SGHDT and YYEEEE. The CDR3 extends over 16 amino acids. The CDR3 sequence: CASSFGAGGPTETQYF.

This chain links TRBV18 with TRBJ2-2; TCRdb designates TRBD2, a call that cannot be tested without DNA. The CDR3 extends over 14 amino acids. The germline V gene has CDR1 KGHSH and CDR2 LQKENI. CDR3 sequence reads: CASSGRPDTGELFF.

V gene TRBV29-1 combines with J gene TRBJ1-1; no DNA is available, so the TRBD1 call from TCRdb remains unchecked. This CDR3 has 12 residues. Germline values: CDR1 SQVTM, CDR2 ANQGSEA. This CDR3 is CSVARMDSWSFF.

CDR3 in amino acids: CATKPSVQETQYF. The chain uses TRBV12-3 or TRBV12-4 and TRBJ2-5; no DNA is available, so the TRBD2 call from TCRdb remains unchecked. This CDR3 is built from 13 residues.

This rearrangement joins TRBV29-1 to TRBJ1-3; the D gene TCRdb calls, TRBD1, cannot be checked with no DNA. Germline CDR1 reads SQVTM; CDR2 reads ANQGSEA. This CDR3 has 12 amino acids. CDR3 sequence: CSTWDTGNPIYF.

The chain couples TRBV28 to TRBJ2-5; the D gene TCRdb calls, TRBD1, cannot be checked with no DNA. The CDR3 spans 14 residues. Germline lookup yields CDR1 MDHEN and CDR2 SYDVKM. The CDR3 sequence is CASRPLGGGETQYF.

The chain employs TRBV29-1 and TRBJ2-5; absent DNA, TCRdb's TRBD2 call cannot be checked. The CDR3 extends over 13 amino acids. From germline, CDR1 is SQVTM and CDR2 ANQGSEA. The CDR3 is CSVARGRQETQYF.

The chain couples TRBV7-9 to TRBJ2-3; TCRdb outputs TRBD1, but without DNA this stays unchecked. This CDR3 is built from 14 residues. Germline-derived CDR1 and CDR2 are SEHNR and FQNEAQ (reference sequence). The CDR3 loop reads CASSNRDRVDTQYF.

The V gene is TRBV5-5, the J gene TRBJ2-2; the D gene TCRdb calls, TRBD2, cannot be checked with no DNA. Germline-derived CDR1 and CDR2 are SGHKS and YYEKEE (reference sequence). The CDR3 length is 16 residues. The CDR3 loop is CASSRTSGRSTGELFF. Filled out from reference TRBV5-5 and TRBJ2-2, the complete variable domain reads DAGVTQSPTHLIKTRGQQVTLRCSPISGHKSVSWYQQVLGQGPQFIFQYYEKEERGRGNFPDRFSARQFPNYSSELNVNALLLGDSALYLCASSRTSGRSTGELFFGEGSRLTVL.

The chain recombines TRBV12-3 or TRBV12-4 with TRBJ2-1; TCRdb proposes TRBD2, but this gene call is untestable without DNA. The CDR3 sequence is 15 residues long. The CDR3 loop is CASSPGLALKNEQFF.

The chain links TRBV6-5 to TRBJ2-5; TCRdb's D call of TRBD2 is untestable without DNA. Looked up from germline, CDR1 is MNHEY and CDR2 is SVGAGI. The CDR3 consists of 17 residues. The CDR3 region is CASSYSTEGLRGGTQYF.

V usage is TRBV4-3 and J usage is TRBJ1-4. The CDR3 covers 16 residues. The germline V gene encodes CDR1 LGHNA and CDR2 YSLEER. Here the CDR3 reads CASSHITANPNEKLFF.

The V gene is TRBV29-1, the J gene TRBJ2-1; no DNA is available, so the TRBD2 call from TCRdb remains unchecked. The CDR3 extends over 12 amino acids. CDR1 SQVTM and CDR2 ANQGSEA come from the germline V gene. The CDR3 loop is CSASSGINEQFF.

The CDR3 loop is CASRALVPGELFF. This chain joins TRBV6-5 and TRBJ2-2; TCRdb outputs TRBD2, but without DNA this stays unchecked. From germline, CDR1 is MNHEY and CDR2 SVGAGI. This CDR3 region has 13 residues.

J is TRBJ2-1 and V is TRBV12-3 or TRBV12-4; TCRdb indicates TRBD2, and absent DNA this call remains unverified. The CDR3 is 18 amino acids. This chain's CDR3 is CASSLVVLGTRAYNEQFF.

The rearrangement uses TRBV11-2 and TRBJ2-5. Germline lookup yields CDR1 SGHAT and CDR2 FQNNGV. The CDR3 runs 15 residues. The chain's CDR3 is CASSRSQSWEETQYF.

The rearrangement links TRBV6-5 to TRBJ2-1. This CDR3 spans 17 amino acids. Germline CDR1 MNHEY, CDR2 SVGAGI. CDR3 residues: CASSYSMGPAPNNEQFF.

The chain links TRBV20-1 to TRBJ1-3; TCRdb indicates TRBD1, and absent DNA this call remains unverified. There are 12 residues in the CDR3. CDR1 DFQATT and CDR2 SNEGSKA come from the germline V gene (reference sequence). CDR3 protein: CSALGVLNTIYF.

The genes are TRBV7-8 and TRBJ2-2; TCRdb's assignment of TRBD2 cannot be checked, as there is no DNA. Germline CDR1 reads SGHVS; CDR2 reads FQNEAQ. CDR3 size: 16 residues. CDR3 in amino acids: CASSLSGTLNTGELFF.

The rearrangement joins TRBV29-1 to TRBJ2-7. This CDR3 contains 12 residues. Per the germline V gene, CDR1 is SQVTM and CDR2 is ANQGSEA. CDR3 protein: CSAVGVTYEQYF.

The rearrangement links TRBV12-3 or TRBV12-4 to TRBJ2-1; TCRdb's D call of TRBD2 is untestable without DNA. There are 15 residues in the CDR3. CDR3 in amino acids: CASSLAAGGRNEQFF.